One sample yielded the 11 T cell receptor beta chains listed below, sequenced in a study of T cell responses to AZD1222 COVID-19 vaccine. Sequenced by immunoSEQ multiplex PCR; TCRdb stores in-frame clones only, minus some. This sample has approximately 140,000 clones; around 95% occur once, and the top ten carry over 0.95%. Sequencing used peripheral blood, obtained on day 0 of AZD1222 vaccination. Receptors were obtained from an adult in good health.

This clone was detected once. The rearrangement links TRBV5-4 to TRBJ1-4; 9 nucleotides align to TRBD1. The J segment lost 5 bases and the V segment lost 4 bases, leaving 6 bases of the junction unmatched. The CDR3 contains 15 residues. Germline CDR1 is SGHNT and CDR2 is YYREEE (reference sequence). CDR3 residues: CASSLGDRGNEKLFF. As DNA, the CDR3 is TGTGCCAGCAGCCTTGGTGACAGGGGGAATGAAAAACTGTTTTTT.

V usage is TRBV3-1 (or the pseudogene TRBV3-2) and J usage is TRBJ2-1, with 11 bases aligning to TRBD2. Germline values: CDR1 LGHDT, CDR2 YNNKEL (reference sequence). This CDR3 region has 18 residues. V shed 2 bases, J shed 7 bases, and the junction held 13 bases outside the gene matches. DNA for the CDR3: TGTGCCAGCAGCCAATATACGTTAGCGGGGGGGCTGGCTAATGAGCAGTTCTTC. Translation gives CASSQYTLAGGLANEQFF.

The DNA of the CDR3 is TGTGCCAGCAGTTTTACGGCGGGGCAGTATTTT. Amino acids: CASSFTAGQYF. The chain links TRBV12-3 or TRBV12-4 to TRBJ2-3, with D perhaps matching TRBD2 (5 bases). V shed 3 bases and J shed 11 bases, with 9 bases lying between them. The CDR3 totals 11 residues.

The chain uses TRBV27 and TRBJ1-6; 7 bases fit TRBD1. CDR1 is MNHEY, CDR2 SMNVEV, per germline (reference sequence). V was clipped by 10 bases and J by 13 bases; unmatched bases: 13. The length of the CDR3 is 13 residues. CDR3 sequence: CATRGAGSLPLHF. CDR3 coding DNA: TGTGCCACCAGGGGGGCAGGCTCCCTCCCCCTCCACTTT.

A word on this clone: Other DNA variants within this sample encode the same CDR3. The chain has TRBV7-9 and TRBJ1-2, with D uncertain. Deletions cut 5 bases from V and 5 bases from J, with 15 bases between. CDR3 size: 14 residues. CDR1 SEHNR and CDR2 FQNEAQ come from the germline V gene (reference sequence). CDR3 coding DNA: TGTGCCAGCAGCCCTAAAACCCCCAATTATGGCTACACCTTC. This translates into CASSPKTPNYGYTF. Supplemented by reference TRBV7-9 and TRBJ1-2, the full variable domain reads DTGVSQNPRHKITKRGQNVTFRCDPISEHNRLYWYRQTLGQGPEFLTYFQNEAQLEKSRLLSDRFSAERPKGSFSTLEIQRTEQGDSAMYLCASSPKTPNYGYTFGSGTRLTVV.

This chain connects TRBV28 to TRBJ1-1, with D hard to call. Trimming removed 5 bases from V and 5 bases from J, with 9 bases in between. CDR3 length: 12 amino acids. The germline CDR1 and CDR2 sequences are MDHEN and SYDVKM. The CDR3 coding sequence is TGTGCCAGCAGTCCCTACCGAACTGAAGCTTTCTTT. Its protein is CASSPYRTEAFF.

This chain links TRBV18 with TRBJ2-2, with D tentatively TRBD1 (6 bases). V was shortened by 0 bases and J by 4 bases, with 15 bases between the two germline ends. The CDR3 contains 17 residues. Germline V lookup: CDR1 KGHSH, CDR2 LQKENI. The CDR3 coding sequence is TGTGCCAGCTCACCACCGTGGGGGCCCCCGGGCACCGGGGAGCTGTTTTTT. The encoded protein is CASSPPWGPPGTGELFF.

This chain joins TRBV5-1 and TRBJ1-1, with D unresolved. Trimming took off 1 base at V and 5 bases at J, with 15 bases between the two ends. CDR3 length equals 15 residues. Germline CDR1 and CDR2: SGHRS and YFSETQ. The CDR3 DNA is TGCGCCAGCAGCTTGTTGGCACCAGAACAGACTGAAGCTTTCTTT. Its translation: CASSLLAPEQTEAFF.

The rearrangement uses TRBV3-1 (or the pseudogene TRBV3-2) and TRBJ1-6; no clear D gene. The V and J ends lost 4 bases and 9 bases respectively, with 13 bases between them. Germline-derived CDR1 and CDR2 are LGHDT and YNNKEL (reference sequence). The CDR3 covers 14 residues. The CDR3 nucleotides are TGTGCCAGCAGCCGATTCGACTCGACTTCACCCCTCCACTTT. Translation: CASSRFDSTSPLHF.

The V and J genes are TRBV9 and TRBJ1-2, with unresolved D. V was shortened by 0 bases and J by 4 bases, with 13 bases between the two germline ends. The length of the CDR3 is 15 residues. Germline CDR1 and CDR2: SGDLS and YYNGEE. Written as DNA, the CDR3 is TGTGCCAGCAGCGTAGACCCGGGCTCTAGCTATGGCTACACCTTC. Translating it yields CASSVDPGSSYGYTF.

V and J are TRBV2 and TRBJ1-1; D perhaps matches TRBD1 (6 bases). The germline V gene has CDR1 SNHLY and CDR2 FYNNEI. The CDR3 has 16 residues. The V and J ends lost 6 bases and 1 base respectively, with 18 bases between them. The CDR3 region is CASSLNPTGKNTEAFF. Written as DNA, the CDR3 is TGTGCCAGCAGCCTCAACCCGACAGGCAAGAACACTGAAGCTTTCTTT.